This passage covers 28 T cell receptor beta chains from one sample sequenced in a study of Ad26.COV2.S vaccination and SARS-CoV-2 variants. As to treatment: some 20 received Ad26.COV2.S at low or high dose, single or two shots; 5 received placebo; per-sample allocation not given. It was on day 63 after the first vaccine or placebo injection that samples were taken. The assay was immunoSEQ multiplex PCR, and TCRdb's table has in-frame clones only and misses some. Of a few hundred thousand clones listed, 83% are singletons. The starting material was peripheral blood, obtained in a trial of Ad26.COV2.S vaccine versus placebo. These receptors all come from a person between 18 and 65 years old who received the Ad26.COV2.S COVID-19 vaccine or a placebo.

This rearrangement joins TRBV28 to TRBJ2-1; the D gene could be TRBD1 or TRBD2 (6 bases each). The germline V gene has CDR1 MDHEN and CDR2 SYDVKM. V was clipped by 8 bases and J by 6 bases, with 17 bases between them. The CDR3 has 14 amino acids. The CDR3 here is CASAITRGGNEQFF. The CDR3, as DNA: TGTGCCAGCGCCATTACCAGGGGAGGCAATGAGCAGTTCTTC.

The genes are TRBV3-1 (or the pseudogene TRBV3-2) and TRBJ2-3, with D possibly matching TRBD2 (7 bases). Per the germline V gene, CDR1 is LGHDT and CDR2 is YNNKEL (reference sequence). V was trimmed by 7 bases and J by 5 bases, leaving 19 bases between them. The CDR3 is 15 residues long. The CDR3 nucleotides are TGTGCCAGCAACGGGGGGCCCACCGGGGAAGATACGCAGTATTTT. Protein product: CASNGGPTGEDTQYF.

This sequence joins TRBV19 and TRBJ1-5; TRBD1 might be the D (5 bases). The CDR3 consists of 15 residues. Germline V gene sequence: CDR1 LNHDA, CDR2 SQIVND (reference sequence). The V end lost 4 bases, the J end lost 0 bases, and 10 bases lay between the germline ends. CDR3 amino acids: CASSTGSYSNQPQHF. In nucleotides, the CDR3 is TGTGCCAGTAGTACAGGGAGCTATAGCAATCAGCCCCAGCATTTT.

In this sample, this clone turned up a few times. This sequence joins TRBV6-1 and TRBJ2-7; D call uncertain. The germline CDR1 and CDR2 sequences are MNHNS and SASEGT. Trimming took 1 base from V and 0 from J, leaving 10 bases between them. CDR3 length: 15 residues. The CDR3 here is CASSEEPDTSYEQYF. For the CDR3, the DNA is TGTGCCAGCAGTGAAGAACCCGACACCTCCTACGAGCAGTACTTC.

V is TRBV5-6 and J is TRBJ1-2, with 7 bases lining up with TRBD1. The V segment lost 4 bases and the J segment 8 bases; nucleotides outside the gene matches: 11. From germline, CDR1 is SGHDT and CDR2 YYEEEE. The CDR3 runs 14 residues. This CDR3 is CASSRPTGSAGYTF. CDR3 DNA sequence: TGTGCCAGCAGCCGTCCGACAGGGTCGGCCGGCTACACCTTC.

The gene calls are TRBV18 and TRBJ1-3; no reliable D call. V was trimmed by 5 bases and J by 4 bases, leaving 21 bases between them. This CDR3 comprises 17 residues. The germline V gene encodes CDR1 KGHSH and CDR2 LQKENI. The CDR3 DNA reads TGTGCCAGCTCAACTTCCGGGCCCGCAATGAAAGGAAACACCATATATTTT. Translating gives CASSTSGPAMKGNTIYF.

This sequence joins TRBV7-2 and TRBJ2-5; 8 nucleotides match TRBD2. J gave up 3 bases and V 5 bases, and 5 bases lay outside the gene matches. The CDR3 consists of 14 residues. Germline assignment: CDR1 SGHTA and CDR2 FQGNSA. The CDR3 loop reads CASSTAGLEETQYF. The DNA for the CDR3 is TGTGCCAGCAGCACCGCGGGACTAGAAGAGACCCAGTACTTC.

The chain's CDR3 is CASSSGVMGLGGNTIYF. The DNA of the CDR3 is TGTGCCAGTAGTTCCGGCGTGATGGGGCTAGGTGGAAACACCATATATTTT. The chain joins TRBV19 to TRBJ1-3; a possible D gene is TRBD1 (5 bases). The CDR3 length is 17 residues. Trimming removed 5 bases from V and 3 bases from J, with 20 bases in between. Germline CDR1 and CDR2: LNHDA and SQIVND (reference sequence).

The chain's CDR3 is CASSPDRATDTQYF. The CDR3 DNA reads as TGTGCCAGCAGCCCGGACAGGGCTACAGATACGCAGTATTTT. The chain employs TRBV5-5 and TRBJ2-3, with 8 bases fitting TRBD1. Germline V gives CDR1 SGHKS, CDR2 YYEKEE (reference sequence). The J segment lost 3 bases and the V segment lost 4 bases, leaving 4 bases of the junction unmatched. This CDR3 is built from 14 residues.

This sequence joins TRBV6-5 and TRBJ1-4; D is unclear. Germline V gene sequence: CDR1 MNHEY, CDR2 SVGAGI. Trimming pared 5 bases from V and 0 bases from J, leaving 10 bases between. CDR3 size: 15 residues. CDR3 sequence reads: CASSPYSATNEKLFF. CDR3 nucleotide sequence: TGTGCCAGCAGTCCTTACAGTGCAACTAATGAAAAACTGTTTTTT.

This chain links TRBV5-1 with TRBJ2-7, with 9 bases identical to TRBD1. V shed 4 bases and J 0 bases; nucleotides not matched to a gene: 11. The CDR3 totals 17 residues. Germline V gene data show CDR1 as SGHRS and CDR2 as YFSETQ. CDR3 protein: CASSQRPPGQGSYEQYF. The DNA of the CDR3 is TGCGCCAGCAGCCAAAGACCTCCGGGACAGGGCTCCTACGAGCAGTACTTC.

The chain uses TRBV5-1 and TRBJ2-1; no clear D gene. The CDR3 has 13 residues. CDR1 is SGHRS and CDR2 is YFSETQ in the germline V gene. V was shortened by 1 base and J by 3 bases, with 5 bases between the two germline ends. The CDR3 sequence: CASSLRDYNEQFF. For the CDR3, the DNA is TGCGCCAGCAGCTTGCGAGACTACAATGAGCAGTTCTTC.

The genes are TRBV6-5 and TRBJ1-1; D perhaps matches TRBD1 (5 bases). The CDR3 contains 15 residues. V was shortened by 6 bases and J by 4 bases, with 18 bases between the two germline ends. Per the germline V gene, CDR1 is MNHEY and CDR2 is SVGAGI. The CDR3 reads CASSQGRGIATEAFF. The CDR3 coding sequence is TGTGCCAGCAGCCAAGGTCGGGGGATCGCCACTGAAGCTTTCTTT.

The rearrangement uses TRBV10-3 and TRBJ2-5; no firm D call. CDR1 ENHRY and CDR2 SYGVKD come from the germline V gene. The ends were cut back, 4 bases at V and 3 bases at J, with 6 bases in the middle. The CDR3 totals 12 residues. The CDR3 coding sequence is TGTGCCATCAGTGTAGGAAAAGAGACCCAGTACTTC. Protein sequence: CAISVGKETQYF.

The genes are TRBV3-1 (or the pseudogene TRBV3-2) and TRBJ2-1; the D call may be TRBD1 or TRBD2 (5 bases each). The CDR3 has 15 amino acids. In germline, CDR1 is LGHDT, CDR2 YNNKEL (reference sequence). V was clipped by 4 bases and J by 2 bases, with 12 bases between them. CDR3 sequence: CASSRGVGTYNEQFF. The CDR3, as DNA: TGTGCCAGCAGCCGAGGGGTGGGGACCTACAATGAGCAGTTCTTC.

The chain employs TRBV5-1 and TRBJ2-3; 7 positions agree with TRBD1. The CDR3 is made up of 14 amino acids. J gave up 2 bases and V 4 bases, and 4 bases lay outside the gene matches. Germline V gene lookup returns CDR1 SGHRS and CDR2 YFSETQ. The DNA for the CDR3 is TGCGCCAGCAGCCCGGGACAGTTCACAGATACGCAGTATTTT. Encoded protein: CASSPGQFTDTQYF.

This rearrangement joins TRBV5-6 to TRBJ1-4; tentative D call: TRBD1 (5 bases). This CDR3 has 16 amino acids. Trimming pared 0 bases from V and 6 bases from J, leaving 15 bases between. Germline lookup yields CDR1 SGHDT and CDR2 YYEEEE. CDR3 protein: CASSLAGWRMDEKLFF. The DNA of the CDR3 is TGTGCCAGCAGCTTGGCAGGGTGGCGGATGGATGAAAAACTGTTTTTT.

The chain is built from TRBV19 and TRBJ1-1; D is uncertain. CDR3 length equals 15 residues. Trimming shortened V by 3 bases and J by 5 bases, and 16 bases separated the two germline ends. Germline values: CDR1 LNHDA, CDR2 SQIVND (reference sequence). The CDR3 loop is CASSIVPPRGTEAFF. In nucleotides, the CDR3 is TGTGCCAGTAGTATTGTCCCCCCGAGAGGGACTGAAGCTTTCTTT. The entire variable domain, with the rest obtained from reference TRBV19 and TRBJ1-1, is as follows: DGGITQSPKYLFRKEGQNVTLSCEQNLNHDAMYWYRQDPGQGLRLIYYSQIVNDFQKGDIAEGYSVSREKKESFPLTVTSAQKNPTAFYLCASSIVPPRGTEAFFGQGTRLTVV.

The rearrangement uses TRBV10-3 and TRBJ2-3, with TRBD1 matching 9 bases. Germline CDR1 reads ENHRY; CDR2 reads SYGVKD. This CDR3 region has 14 residues. The V segment lost 4 bases and the J segment 4 bases; nucleotides outside the gene matches: 3. The CDR3 protein is CAISGTGVADTQYF. The CDR3 coding sequence is TGTGCCATCAGTGGGACAGGGGTTGCAGATACGCAGTATTTT.

This chain connects TRBV5-6 to TRBJ2-7, with D perhaps TRBD1 or TRBD2 (6 bases each). CDR3 size: 14 residues. V lost 2 bases and J 11 bases, leaving 20 bases between the germline ends. Germline CDR1 reads SGHDT; CDR2 reads YYEEEE. The CDR3 sequence is CASSFDSRGAVEYF. CDR3 in DNA: TGTGCCAGCAGCTTCGACTCAAGGGGGGCAGTCGAGTACTTC. The variable domain in full, completed from reference TRBV5-6 and TRBJ2-7, reads DAGVTQSPTHLIKTRGQQVTLRCSPKSGHDTVSWYQQALGQGPQFIFQYYEEEERQRGNFPDRFSGHQFPNYSSELNVNALLLGDSALYLCASSFDSRGAVEYFGPGTRLTVT.

A single count supports this clone. V gene TRBV29-1 combines with J gene TRBJ2-7, with 9 bases aligning to TRBD1. Looked up from germline, CDR1 is SQVTM and CDR2 is ANQGSEA. The CDR3 consists of 12 residues. V trimming: 6 bases; J trimming: 6 bases; junction bases outside the gene matches: 6. The CDR3 bases are TGCAGCGTGCTGACAGGGGGAAGCGAGCAGTACTTC. It encodes CSVLTGGSEQYF.

The sample holds one count of this clone. The chain has TRBV4-3 and TRBJ2-7, with TRBD2 as a possible D gene (5 bases). V was cut by 1 base and J by 5 bases, with 12 bases left in between. The CDR3 is 14 residues long. Germline V gene lookup returns CDR1 LGHNA and CDR2 YSLEER. The CDR3 sequence is CASSQVGSGNEQYF. DNA of the CDR3: TGCGCCAGCAGCCAAGTTGGCTCGGGGAACGAGCAGTACTTC.

The CDR3 loop reads CASSFRDSYGYTF. CDR3 coding DNA: TGTGCCAGCAGTTTCAGGGACTCCTATGGCTACACCTTC. The chain has TRBV6-5 and TRBJ1-2; D may be TRBD1 (5 bases). With 4 bases removed from V and 4 bases from J, the gap between germline ends came to 10 bases. This CDR3 contains 13 residues. Germline CDR1 is MNHEY and CDR2 is SVGAGI.

Of note for this clone: This specimen includes other DNA sequences encoding the same CDR3. This rearrangement joins TRBV6-5 to TRBJ2-7, with 8 nucleotides matching TRBD2. V gave up 1 base and J gave up 4 bases; unmatched junction bases: 6. CDR1 and CDR2 (germline): MNHEY, SVGAGI. The CDR3 loop spans 15 amino acids. The CDR3 nucleotides read TGTGCCAGCAGTTACTTGGCGGGAGGAACGTACGAGCAGTACTTC. It yields the protein CASSYLAGGTYEQYF.

The chain is built from TRBV9 and TRBJ2-1; 9 bases align to TRBD2. Germline V gene sequence: CDR1 SGDLS, CDR2 YYNGEE. The CDR3 sequence is 15 residues long. Germline trimming cut 4 bases from V and 0 bases from J; bases unmatched to any gene: 2. The chain's CDR3 is CASSPSGASYNEQFF. In DNA form, the CDR3 reads TGTGCCAGCAGCCCTAGCGGGGCCTCCTACAATGAGCAGTTCTTC. Full variable domain (remainder filled in from reference TRBV9 and TRBJ2-1): DSGVTQTPKHLITATGQRVTLRCSPRSGDLSVYWYQQSLDQGLQFLIQYYNGEERAKGNILERFSAQQFPDLHSELNLSSLELGDSALYFCASSPSGASYNEQFFGPGTRLTVL.

The V call is TRBV11-2, the J call TRBJ1-2; weak D call: TRBD1 (5 bases). This CDR3 contains 13 residues. The germline V gene encodes CDR1 SGHAT and CDR2 FQNNGV. V was shortened by 4 bases and J by 8 bases, with 14 bases between the two germline ends. CDR3 protein: CASSSEGSGGYTF. CDR3 coding DNA: TGTGCCAGCAGCTCAGAGGGGAGTGGAGGCTACACCTTC. Using reference TRBV11-2 and TRBJ1-2 for the parts outside the CDR3, the full variable domain is EAGVAQSPRYKIIEKRQSVAFWCNPISGHATLYWYQQILGQGPKLLIQFQNNGVVDDSQLPKDRFSAERLKGVDSTLKIQPAKLEDSAVYLCASSSEGSGGYTFGSGTRLTVV.

V usage is TRBV4-1 and J usage is TRBJ1-2; 9 bases are shared with TRBD1. Germline loops: CDR1 MGHRA, CDR2 YSYEKL. This CDR3 contains 14 residues. Germline trimming cut 6 bases from V and 6 bases from J; bases unmatched to any gene: 8. The CDR3 loop reads CASRLTGGRDGYTF. As DNA, the CDR3 is TGCGCCAGCAGACTTACAGGGGGCAGGGATGGCTACACCTTC.

This chain uses TRBV18 with TRBJ2-5; 10 nucleotides agree with TRBD2. CDR3 length equals 17 residues. The germline V gene encodes CDR1 KGHSH and CDR2 LQKENI. V trimming: 4 bases; J trimming: 5 bases; junction bases outside the gene matches: 13. DNA for the CDR3: TGTGCCAGCTCACGCACTAGCGGGACAAGGGCTTGGGAGACCCAGTACTTC. Amino acid sequence: CASSRTSGTRAWETQYF.